The 6 T cell receptor beta chains presented below share a single source sample, sequenced in a study of blood T cell repertoires in COVID-19. The table came from immunoSEQ multiplex PCR; TCRdb's copy has only in-frame clones and leaves some out. This table holds 95,000 to 150,000 clones, 88% found once. The source material was peripheral blood. The receptors were gathered from a woman aged 50 to 65 with active or convalescent COVID-19.

The V call is TRBV25-1, the J call TRBJ2-5; 8 positions match TRBD2. CDR3 length equals 15 residues. V was pared by 1 base and J by 7 bases, with 8 bases of the junction left unmatched. Germline assignment: CDR1 MGHDK and CDR2 SYGVNS. The CDR3 DNA is TGTGCCAGCAGTGAATCGGGGGGGGGCTTCCGGACCCAGTACTTC. Its protein product is CASSESGGGFRTQYF.

The J gene is TRBJ1-2, the V gene TRBV28; 7 positions match TRBD1. V lost 3 bases, J lost 2 bases, and 6 bases stayed unmatched. The CDR3 is 15 residues long. Per germline, CDR1 MDHEN and CDR2 SYDVKM. CDR3 in amino acids: CASSFYKTGNYGYTF. CDR3 in DNA: TGTGCCAGCAGTTTTTATAAGACAGGGAACTATGGCTACACCTTC.

This clone was seen only once. The V and J genes are TRBV7-3 and TRBJ2-1, with 8 bases that match TRBD2. The germline gives CDR1 SGHTA, CDR2 FQGTGA. CDR3 length equals 15 residues. V dropped 5 bases and J dropped 6; count of bases not matched to a gene: 9. The DNA for the CDR3 is TGTGCCAGCAGCGCAATAGCGGGAAGTCTCAATGAGCAGTTCTTC. Translating gives CASSAIAGSLNEQFF. Full variable domain (rest looked up from reference TRBV7-3 and TRBJ2-1): GAGVSQTPSNKVTEKGKYVELRCDPISGHTALYWYRQSLGQGPEFLIYFQGTGAADDSGLPNDRFFAVRPEGSVSTLKIQRTERGDSAVYLCASSAIAGSLNEQFFGPGTRLTVL.

The chain recombines TRBV3-1 (or the pseudogene TRBV3-2) with TRBJ2-3; 8 bases map to TRBD2. The CDR3 is 15 residues long. The V gene's germline CDR1 is LGHDT and CDR2 YNNKEL (reference sequence). The junction had 8 bases not matched to a gene; V was cut back by 3 bases and J by 6 bases. For the CDR3, the DNA is TGTGCCAGCAGCCAGAGCCTAGCGGGTTTTGATACGCAGTATTTT. It translates to CASSQSLAGFDTQYF.

The chain links TRBV18 to TRBJ2-7, with 12 bases identical to TRBD2. The CDR3 spans 15 residues. V trimming: 4 bases; J trimming: 5 bases; junction bases outside the gene matches: 6. Germline V gives CDR1 KGHSH, CDR2 LQKENI. In nucleotides, the CDR3 is TGTGCCAGCTCACTGACTAGCGGGAGTCTCGACGAGCAGTACTTC. This sequence encodes CASSLTSGSLDEQYF.

This clone was seen only once. CDR3 in amino acids: CASSSPQGAYNEQFF. The DNA of the CDR3 is TGTGCCAGCAGTTCACCACAGGGAGCTTACAATGAGCAGTTCTTC. This chain connects TRBV6-5 to TRBJ2-1, with D perhaps matching TRBD1 (6 bases). This CDR3 region has 15 residues. The germline gives CDR1 MNHEY, CDR2 SVGAGI. V was pared by 4 bases and J by 4 bases, with 14 bases between.